The next 32 T cell receptor beta chains were all read from a single sample in a study of cytomegalovirus exposure and HLA in healthy donors. The PCR was carried out with 60 Vbeta primers and 13 Jbeta primers. Sequencing was performed with immunoSEQ multiplex PCR; in TCRdb, only in-frame clones are kept and a portion is missing. Of approximately 110,000 clones listed, roughly 66% are singletons. Source material: PBMCs. These receptors were taken from a woman under 40 in good health and CMV-seronegative.

The chain carries TRBV5-1 and TRBJ2-2, with D possibly being TRBD2 (5 bases). From germline, CDR1 is SGHRS and CDR2 YFSETQ. Trimming pared 0 bases from V and 1 base from J, leaving 10 bases between. This CDR3 has 16 residues. In DNA form, the CDR3 reads TGCGCCAGCAGCTTGGGAGGGCGGCAGAACACCGGGGAGCTGTTTTTT. It codes for CASSLGGRQNTGELFF.

The chain has TRBV6-5 and TRBJ2-1, with a weak D call TRBD2 (5 bases). The CDR3 is 11 amino acids. The ends were cut back, 9 bases at V and 5 bases at J, with 8 bases in the middle. From germline, CDR1 is MNHEY and CDR2 SVGAGI. The CDR3 DNA is TGTGCCAGTACCGGGGACAATGAGCAGTTCTTC. Translating it yields CASTGDNEQFF.

This clone has only a few counts. The chain has TRBV27 and TRBJ2-2, with 10 nucleotides matching TRBD2. CDR1 and CDR2 from the germline V gene are MNHEY and SMNVEV (reference sequence). V was clipped by 7 bases and J by 0 bases; unmatched bases: 5. The CDR3 length is 16 residues. CDR3 bases: TGTGCCAGCAACGAAGGACTAGCGGCGAACACCGGGGAGCTGTTTTTT. As protein: CASNEGLAANTGELFF.

The chain joins TRBV29-1 to TRBJ1-2; D not certain. Germline V lookup: CDR1 SQVTM, CDR2 ANQGSEA. This CDR3 has 14 amino acids. The V end lost 6 bases, the J end lost 0 bases, and 14 bases lay between the germline ends. The CDR3 nucleotides are TGCAGCGTCCCCGGGTCCTTAGCTAACTATGGCTACACCTTC. Amino acid sequence: CSVPGSLANYGYTF.

This sequence joins TRBV6-1 and TRBJ2-5; weak D call: TRBD1 (6 bases). CDR3 length: 13 residues. Looked up from germline, CDR1 is MNHNS and CDR2 is SASEGT. The ends were cut back, 5 bases at V and 2 bases at J, with 9 bases in the middle. The CDR3 loop is CASSTGLQETQYF. The CDR3 DNA sequence: TGTGCCAGCAGTACAGGGTTACAAGAGACCCAGTACTTC.

The rearrangement uses TRBV18 and TRBJ1-1; D is undetermined. The CDR3 consists of 13 residues. CDR1 and CDR2 from the germline V gene are KGHSH and LQKENI. The V and J ends lost 2 bases and 5 bases respectively, with 9 bases between them. In DNA form, the CDR3 reads TGTGCCAGCTCACCAGTCCAAAAAACTGAAGCTTTCTTT. It is translated as CASSPVQKTEAFF.

This clone was found a few times. V usage is TRBV30 and J usage is TRBJ2-5; TRBD2 matches 12 bases. The CDR3 spans 16 residues. CDR1 is GTSNPN and CDR2 is SVGIG in the germline V gene (reference sequence). J lost 3 bases, V lost 3 bases, and 8 bases had no gene match. The CDR3 sequence: CAWRRGLAGGEETQYF. The CDR3 DNA sequence: TGTGCCTGGAGGAGGGGGCTAGCGGGAGGGGAAGAGACCCAGTACTTC.

The genes are TRBV9 and TRBJ1-2, with 7 bases aligning to TRBD1. There are 14 residues in the CDR3. V lost 4 bases to trimming and J lost 8 bases; unmatched junction nucleotides: 11. Germline V lookup: CDR1 SGDLS, CDR2 YYNGEE. The CDR3 sequence is CASSTRQGLRGYTF. The CDR3 region has the DNA TGTGCCAGCAGCACCCGACAGGGCCTTCGGGGCTACACCTTC.

This chain links TRBV30 with TRBJ2-5; 10 positions match TRBD1. The DNA matches TRBJ2-7 better at its end, which makes the J call doubtful. The CDR3 loop spans 14 amino acids. CDR1 GTSNPN and CDR2 SVGIG come from the germline V gene (reference sequence). CDR3 coding DNA: TGTGCCTGGAGCGCGGACAGGGGGTTCTACGAGCAGTACTTC. It is translated as CAWSADRGFYEQYF.

This chain joins TRBV7-9 and TRBJ1-5, with D hard to call. CDR3 length equals 15 residues. Trimming took off 5 bases at V and 5 bases at J, with 16 bases between the two ends. In germline, CDR1 is SEHNR, CDR2 FQNEAQ (reference sequence). The CDR3 protein is CASSPAAGLDQPQHF. The CDR3, as DNA: TGTGCCAGCAGCCCAGCAGCAGGTCTGGATCAGCCCCAGCATTTT.

The rearrangement links TRBV20-1 to TRBJ1-1, with D unresolved. CDR3 length: 11 residues. Germline V gene data show CDR1 as DFQATT and CDR2 as SNEGSKA (reference sequence). Trimming took 3 bases from V and 3 from J, leaving 5 bases between them. CDR3 DNA sequence: TGCAGTGCTAGGGTAGACACTGAAGCTTTCTTT. It codes for CSARVDTEAFF.

This clone has only a few counts. The chain couples TRBV7-3 to TRBJ2-1; D is perhaps TRBD2 (5 bases). The germline V gene has CDR1 SGHTA and CDR2 FQGTGA. The length of the CDR3 is 17 residues. V lost 1 base to trimming and J lost 6 bases, with 19 bases between them. The CDR3 loop reads CASSLKGSGRASNEQFF. The CDR3 region has the DNA TGTGCCAGCAGCTTAAAAGGTAGTGGGAGAGCAAGCAATGAGCAGTTCTTC.

The V and J genes are TRBV2 and TRBJ1-6; no clear D gene. CDR3 length: 15 amino acids. The germline CDR1 and CDR2 sequences are SNHLY and FYNNEI. Trimming left V 4 bases short and J 7 bases short, with 14 bases between. CDR3 amino acids: CASSVQLVRNSPLHF. CDR3 coding DNA: TGTGCCAGCAGTGTCCAACTAGTGAGGAATTCACCCCTCCACTTT.

The J gene is TRBJ2-1, the V gene TRBV6-1, with TRBD2 identical over 10 bases. With V trimmed by 0 bases and J by 7 bases, 12 bases remained unmatched. CDR1 is MNHNS and CDR2 is SASEGT in the germline V gene. The CDR3 totals 18 residues. The CDR3 spells CASSEAMSSGSFRNEQFF. The CDR3 bases are TGTGCCAGCAGTGAAGCGATGTCTAGCGGGAGTTTTCGGAATGAGCAGTTCTTC.

V and J are TRBV9 and TRBJ1-5; TRBD1 aligns across 7 bases. The CDR3 extends over 15 amino acids. The germline CDR1 and CDR2 sequences are SGDLS and YYNGEE. V lost 4 bases, J lost 0 bases, and 4 bases stayed unmatched. CDR3 region: CASSSGQSSNQPQHF. The CDR3 bases are TGTGCCAGCAGCTCGGGACAGAGTAGCAATCAGCCCCAGCATTTT.

This chain connects TRBV7-8 to TRBJ1-5, with D unclear. The CDR3 covers 16 residues. Germline CDR1 SGHVS, CDR2 FQNEAQ. The V end lost 1 base, the J end lost 0 bases, and 10 bases lay between the germline ends. CDR3 residues: CASSLGYSNSNQPQHF. The CDR3 nucleotides read TGTGCCAGCAGCTTAGGGTACAGTAATAGCAATCAGCCCCAGCATTTT. Together with reference TRBV7-8 and TRBJ1-5, the CDR3 gives the full variable domain: GAGVSQSPRYKVAKRGQDVALRCDPISGHVSLFWYQQALGQGPEFLTYFQNEAQLDKSGLPSDRFFAERPEGSVSTLKIQRTQQEDSAVYLCASSLGYSNSNQPQHFGDGTRLSIL.

This clone was found once. The V gene is TRBV6-5, the J gene TRBJ1-1; 7 nucleotides match TRBD1. V was pared by 2 bases and J by 10 bases, with 4 bases of the junction left unmatched. CDR3 length: 12 residues. Germline V lookup: CDR1 MNHEY, CDR2 SVGAGI. The CDR3 region has the DNA TGTGCCAGCAGTTACGAGGGGGCCGGAGCTTTCTTT. This encodes CASSYEGAGAFF.

The chain joins TRBV5-1 to TRBJ1-4; 9 bases agree with TRBD1. The CDR3 length is 13 residues. V gave up 5 bases and J gave up 5 bases; unmatched junction bases: 1. Germline CDR1 is SGHRS and CDR2 is YFSETQ. Here the CDR3 reads CASSGQGNEKLFF. The CDR3 bases are TGCGCCAGCAGTGGACAGGGGAATGAAAAACTGTTTTTT.

This clone was found a few times. The chain recombines TRBV19 with TRBJ2-7, with TRBD1 as a possible D gene (5 bases). Trimming stripped 5 bases from V and 3 bases from J, with 14 bases between. The CDR3 contains 14 residues. In germline, CDR1 is LNHDA, CDR2 SQIVND (reference sequence). The CDR3 protein is CASSPSQGGYEQYF. Written as DNA, the CDR3 is TGTGCCAGTAGTCCGTCCCAGGGTGGCTACGAGCAGTACTTC. Looking up the rest from reference TRBV19 and TRBJ2-7 gives the full variable domain: DGGITQSPKYLFRKEGQNVTLSCEQNLNHDAMYWYRQDPGQGLRLIYYSQIVNDFQKGDIAEGYSVSREKKESFPLTVTSAQKNPTAFYLCASSPSQGGYEQYFGPGTRLTVT.

This clone has just a few counts. This CDR3 is also generated by other DNA sequences in the sample. The rearrangement joins TRBV15 to TRBJ1-1; D gene unclear. Trimming left V 0 bases short and J 1 base short, with 12 bases between. CDR1 and CDR2 from the germline V gene are LNHNV and YYDKDF (reference sequence). The length of the CDR3 is 16 residues. The CDR3 bases are TGTGCCACCAGCAGAGATATGCGGCAAAAGAACACTGAAGCTTTCTTT. Its translation is CATSRDMRQKNTEAFF.

V is TRBV30 and J is TRBJ2-3, with D maybe TRBD2 (6 bases). Trimming cost V 3 bases and J 0 bases, with 10 bases left between them. The CDR3 loop spans 14 amino acids. Germline V gene lookup returns CDR1 GTSNPN and CDR2 SVGIG (reference sequence). The CDR3 DNA reads TGTGCCTGGAGGGGAGGCGCTAGCACAGATACGCAGTATTTT. Translation: CAWRGGASTDTQYF.

The chain is built from TRBV5-1 and TRBJ2-7; 9 positions match TRBD1. Germline loops: CDR1 SGHRS, CDR2 YFSETQ. V shed 0 bases and J 1 base; nucleotides not matched to a gene: 2. CDR3 length equals 15 residues. CDR3 region: CASSLGGQGSYEQYF. The CDR3 DNA sequence: TGCGCCAGCAGCTTGGGGGGACAGGGTTCCTACGAGCAGTACTTC.

The chain combines TRBV2 with TRBJ2-7; D is undetermined. Per germline, CDR1 SNHLY and CDR2 FYNNEI. CDR3 length: 13 residues. The V end lost 7 bases, the J end lost 3 bases, and 13 bases lay between the germline ends. CDR3 amino acids: CASIKDTDYEQYF. Written as DNA, the CDR3 is TGTGCCAGCATCAAAGACACCGACTACGAGCAGTACTTC.

V and J are TRBV4-3 and TRBJ2-7, with 10 bases that match TRBD1. The CDR3 is made up of 15 amino acids. Germline V gene data show CDR1 as LGHNA and CDR2 as YSLEER. The J segment lost 7 bases and the V segment lost 1 base, leaving 7 bases of the junction unmatched. Here the CDR3 DNA reads TGCGCCAGCAGCCAAGGGAGGACAGGGGGTGGTGAGCAGTACTTC. Amino acids: CASSQGRTGGGEQYF.

The V call is TRBV11-2, the J call TRBJ2-1; D is undetermined. The CDR3 length is 11 residues. Germline loops: CDR1 SGHAT, CDR2 FQNNGV. The V end lost 7 bases, the J end lost 9 bases, and 10 bases lay between the germline ends. CDR3 sequence reads: CASTLGGEQFF. The CDR3 DNA reads TGTGCCAGCACCCTCGGCGGTGAGCAGTTCTTC. Using reference TRBV11-2 and TRBJ2-1 for the parts outside the CDR3, the full variable domain is EAGVAQSPRYKIIEKRQSVAFWCNPISGHATLYWYQQILGQGPKLLIQFQNNGVVDDSQLPKDRFSAERLKGVDSTLKIQPAKLEDSAVYLCASTLGGEQFFGPGTRLTVL.

This sequence joins TRBV7-3 and TRBJ1-3; TRBD1 matches 9 bases. This CDR3 has 17 amino acids. Germline values: CDR1 SGHTA, CDR2 FQGTGA. Trimming took 5 bases from V and 1 from J; bases not matched to a gene: 9. CDR3 loop: CASSQEDRGLSGNTIYF. CDR3 bases: TGTGCCAGCAGCCAGGAGGACAGGGGCCTGTCTGGAAACACCATATATTTT.

The CDR3 protein is CASSLGPRQSEKLFF. DNA of the CDR3: TGTGCCAGCAGCTTAGGCCCTCGACAGTCCGAAAAACTGTTTTTT. The chain employs TRBV7-2 and TRBJ1-4; weak D call: TRBD1 (5 bases). Trimming cost V 1 base and J 8 bases, with 14 bases left between them. The CDR3 has 15 amino acids. Germline V gives CDR1 SGHTA, CDR2 FQGNSA.

This chain links TRBV6-1 with TRBJ2-5; D is undetermined. The ends were cut back, 5 bases at V and 2 bases at J, with 9 bases in the middle. The CDR3 loop spans 13 amino acids. From germline, CDR1 is MNHNS and CDR2 SASEGT. The DNA for the CDR3 is TGTGCCAGCAGTCTCCAACGGCAAGAGACCCAGTACTTC. Its translation is CASSLQRQETQYF.

The chain combines TRBV10-2 with TRBJ1-5, with 9 nucleotides matching TRBD1. V was pared by 5 bases and J by 2 bases, with 7 bases of the junction left unmatched. The germline V gene has CDR1 WSHSY and CDR2 SAAADI. This CDR3 is built from 16 residues. CDR3 coding DNA: TGCGCCAGCAGTTCTACAGGGGGCGCGGGCAATCAGCCCCAGCATTTT. Its translation: CASSSTGGAGNQPQHF.

This chain's CDR3 is CASSLQGFGNTIYF. DNA of the CDR3: TGTGCCAGCAGCCTACAGGGTTTCGGAAACACCATATATTTT. The chain carries TRBV11-2 and TRBJ1-3; tentative D call: TRBD1 (6 bases). Germline V gene lookup returns CDR1 SGHAT and CDR2 FQNNGV. Trimming cost V 5 bases and J 4 bases, with 12 bases left between them. The CDR3 has 14 amino acids.

This chain joins TRBV28 and TRBJ1-3, with 8 bases fitting TRBD1. In germline, CDR1 is MDHEN, CDR2 SYDVKM. V was clipped by 4 bases and J by 0 bases; unmatched bases: 14. This CDR3 comprises 19 residues. The CDR3 coding sequence is TGTGCCAGCAGTTCCTATCTAGAGTCGGACAGGGCCTCTGGAAACACCATATATTTT. Translated, it gives CASSSYLESDRASGNTIYF. Variable domain in full (rest from reference TRBV28 and TRBJ1-3): DVKVTQSSRYLVKRTGEKVFLECVQDMDHENMFWYRQDPGLGLRLIYFSYDVKMKEKGDIPEGYSVSREKKERFSLILESASTNQTSMYLCASSSYLESDRASGNTIYFGEGSWLTVV.

The gene calls are TRBV28 and TRBJ2-1; 7 bases match TRBD2. Germline V CDR1 and CDR2: MDHEN, SYDVKM. Trimming at V came to 4 bases and at J to 4 bases, leaving 10 bases not matched to a gene. This CDR3 region has 16 residues. CDR3 in amino acids: CASSSPAGSLYNEQFF. In DNA form, the CDR3 reads TGTGCCAGCAGTTCCCCAGCGGGATCTCTGTACAATGAGCAGTTCTTC.